The 26 T cell receptor beta chains below were found in one sample sequenced in a study of beta chain features in type 1 diabetes. Study-wide results and limits: Significant though moderate, a shortening of TCRB CDR3s appeared in all four CD4+ subsets of Type 1 diabetes patients.

Investigators reverse transcribed all isolated RNA, so they sequenced expressed TCRB transcripts. Sequencing used immunoSEQ multiplex PCR; TCRdb keeps in-frame clones, though not all of them. The top ten hold 0.4% to 0.55% of the sample, which has about 150,000 clones, about 9.4% seen once. These receptors' antigens are unknown. Input material: central memory CD4+ T cells from blood. All receptors derive from a man younger than 40 with type 1 diabetes.

This chain joins TRBV7-2 and TRBJ2-7; 7 positions match TRBD1. Per germline, CDR1 SGHTA and CDR2 FQGNSA. V was pared by 8 bases and J by 2 bases, with 9 bases of the junction left unmatched. This CDR3 region has 14 residues. Here the CDR3 DNA reads TGTGCCAGCGAGCTTAGTACAGGGGCCTACGAGCAGTACTTC. This sequence encodes CASELSTGAYEQYF.

This clone was seen only a few times. V and J are TRBV4-2 and TRBJ2-1; TRBD2 agrees at 11 bases. This CDR3 is built from 15 residues. V was pared by 2 bases and J by 8 bases, with 5 bases of the junction left unmatched. Germline-derived CDR1 and CDR2 are LGHNA and YNFKEQ. This chain's CDR3 is CASSQLAGGVDEQFF. The CDR3 bases are TGTGCCAGCAGCCAACTAGCGGGAGGTGTCGATGAGCAGTTCTTC.

This clone was counted a few times. This chain links TRBV7-2 with TRBJ1-2; 9 nucleotides match TRBD1. This CDR3 has 15 amino acids. The germline V gene encodes CDR1 SGHTA and CDR2 FQGNSA. J lost 4 bases, V lost 4 bases, and 7 bases had no gene match. As DNA, the CDR3 is TGTGCCAGCAGCTCGGACAGGGGATTTACCTATGGCTACACCTTC. Translation gives CASSSDRGFTYGYTF.

This clone was seen a handful of times. This sequence joins TRBV29-1 and TRBJ2-1, with TRBD2 identical over 10 bases. This CDR3 has 16 amino acids. Looked up from germline, CDR1 is SQVTM and CDR2 is ANQGSEA. After removal of 4 bases from V and 6 bases from J, the junction contained 12 bases not matched to a gene. The CDR3 protein is CSVADSLAGVRNEQFF. CDR3 DNA: TGCAGCGTTGCGGATTCTCTAGCGGGAGTTCGCAATGAGCAGTTCTTC.

The chain uses TRBV9 and TRBJ2-5; D possibly corresponds to TRBD1 (5 bases). Trimming left V 0 bases short and J 3 bases short, with 12 bases between. The CDR3 length is 15 residues. CDR1 and CDR2 (germline): SGDLS, YYNGEE. CDR3 region: CASSVAPRAEETQYF. The CDR3 region has the DNA TGTGCCAGCAGCGTAGCTCCCAGGGCCGAAGAGACCCAGTACTTC.

The sample holds a few counts of this clone. This chain uses TRBV4-3 with TRBJ2-7; a weak D match, TRBD2 (6 bases). V was shortened by 0 bases and J by 1 base, with 16 bases between the two germline ends. Germline V gene lookup returns CDR1 LGHNA and CDR2 YSLEER. This CDR3 is built from 17 residues. This CDR3 reads CASSQDAPVEGSYEQYF. DNA for the CDR3: TGCGCCAGCAGCCAAGATGCTCCGGTGGAGGGATCCTACGAGCAGTACTTC.

The chain couples TRBV18 to TRBJ2-3; D is undetermined. There are 13 residues in the CDR3. Germline CDR1 and CDR2: KGHSH and LQKENI. Trimming removed 2 bases at V and 4 bases at J, with 7 bases between. CDR3 DNA: TGTGCCAGCTCACCAGTACTGTCAGATACGCAGTATTTT. Translating it yields CASSPVLSDTQYF.

The V and J genes are TRBV6-6 and TRBJ1-4; a weak D match, TRBD1 (5 bases). Trimming removed 7 bases at V and 5 bases at J, with 17 bases between. This CDR3 comprises 15 residues. Germline CDR1 and CDR2: MNHNY and SVGAGI (reference sequence). The CDR3 region is CASTYGGGRNEKLFF. The CDR3 coding sequence is TGTGCCAGCACCTACGGGGGAGGCCGGAATGAAAAACTGTTTTTT.

The chain combines TRBV18 with TRBJ2-1; 7 nucleotides line up with TRBD2. The CDR3 loop spans 19 amino acids. Germline V gene lookup returns CDR1 KGHSH and CDR2 LQKENI. Unmatched junction bases numbered 12, after V lost 0 bases and J lost 1 base. In nucleotides, the CDR3 is TGTGCCAGCTCACCACCGGCCGGGAGGATCGTAAGTTCCTACAATGAGCAGTTCTTC. Protein sequence: CASSPPAGRIVSSYNEQFF.

This clone turned up a few times. The V call is TRBV2, the J call TRBJ1-5; 7 bases agree with TRBD1. J lost 6 bases, V lost 9 bases, and 8 bases had no gene match. The germline V gene encodes CDR1 SNHLY and CDR2 FYNNEI. The CDR3 consists of 13 residues. CDR3 sequence (DNA): TGTGCCAGGGGCCAAGGGGGCGGTCAGCCCCAGCATTTT. Translation gives CARGQGGGQPQHF.

The CDR3 sequence is CASSERAGGLNEQFF. DNA for the CDR3: TGTGCCAGCAGTGAACGGGCGGGCGGCCTCAATGAGCAGTTCTTC. The V and J genes are TRBV2 and TRBJ2-1, with D maybe TRBD2 (5 bases). Germline CDR1 SNHLY, CDR2 FYNNEI. The CDR3 has 15 residues. V shed 2 bases and J shed 6 bases, with 14 bases lying between them.

V and J are TRBV2 and TRBJ1-2, with D perhaps TRBD1 (5 bases). The germline gives CDR1 SNHLY, CDR2 FYNNEI. Trimming shortened V by 2 bases and J by 8 bases, and 9 bases separated the two germline ends. The CDR3 is made up of 12 amino acids. CDR3 sequence reads: CASSEWGEGYTF. The DNA for the CDR3 is TGTGCCAGCAGTGAATGGGGGGAAGGCTACACCTTC.

The chain recombines TRBV30 with TRBJ2-2; D possibly corresponds to TRBD2 (7 bases). This CDR3 region has 14 residues. Trimming cost V 3 bases and J 3 bases, with 11 bases left between them. Germline loops: CDR1 GTSNPN, CDR2 SVGIG (reference sequence). In DNA, the CDR3 is TGTGCCTGGAGAGGGGGAGGGTACACCGGGGAGCTGTTTTTT. The encoded protein is CAWRGGGYTGELFF.

This clone has just a few counts. The J gene is TRBJ2-4, the V gene TRBV27, with 7 bases that match TRBD1. The CDR3 has 16 residues. Germline-derived CDR1 and CDR2 are MNHEY and SMNVEV (reference sequence). With 0 bases clipped from V and 5 bases from J, the junction kept 7 bases outside the gene matches. CDR3 nucleotide sequence: TGTGCCAGCAGTTTATCCGGGACAGCGACGCAAAACATTCAGTACTTC. Amino acids: CASSLSGTATQNIQYF.

Only a few counts were recorded for this clone. J is TRBJ2-7 and V is TRBV6-6; the match to TRBD2 covers 7 bases. Germline trimming cut 5 bases from V and 2 bases from J; bases unmatched to any gene: 6. CDR3 size: 14 residues. Germline V gene data show CDR1 as MNHNY and CDR2 as SVGAGI (reference sequence). As DNA, the CDR3 is TGTGCCAGCAGTCCCCTAGCGGAACCCTACGAGCAGTACTTC. It translates to CASSPLAEPYEQYF.

The gene calls are TRBV5-1 and TRBJ1-3; D possibly corresponds to TRBD1 (6 bases). Trimming removed 0 bases from V and 6 bases from J, with 13 bases in between. Germline assignment: CDR1 SGHRS and CDR2 YFSETQ. This CDR3 comprises 15 residues. CDR3 in DNA: TGCGCCAGCAGCTTGGGAGGGACACCAGAAAACACCATATATTTT. It translates to CASSLGGTPENTIYF.

This clone was seen more than once but under ten times. This rearrangement joins TRBV5-6 to TRBJ2-5; D not resolved. CDR3 length equals 13 residues. V was clipped by 0 bases and J by 4 bases, with 7 bases between them. The germline gives CDR1 SGHDT, CDR2 YYEEEE. The CDR3, as DNA: TGTGCCAGCAGCTTGGGGGCCTCAGAGACCCAGTACTTC. Translating it yields CASSLGASETQYF.

The chain links TRBV5-1 to TRBJ2-3, with 7 bases matching TRBD1. CDR1 and CDR2 (germline): SGHRS, YFSETQ. V lost 4 bases and J lost 1; bases outside the gene matches: 3. The CDR3 loop spans 14 amino acids. The CDR3 DNA follows: TGCGCCAGCAGCGAAGGACAGGGCACAGATACGCAGTATTTT. Protein product: CASSEGQGTDTQYF.

This clone was seen at least ten times. The rearrangement uses TRBV29-1 and TRBJ2-1; TRBD2 matches 9 bases. The trim removed 4 bases at V and 7 bases at J, leaving 2 bases unmatched. Germline CDR1 reads SQVTM; CDR2 reads ANQGSEA. The CDR3 is 12 residues long. Written as DNA, the CDR3 is TGCAGCGTTGGCCTAGCGGGGAATGAGCAGTTCTTC. Its translation: CSVGLAGNEQFF.

This clone was observed a handful of times. This rearrangement joins TRBV2 to TRBJ2-7; the match to TRBD1 covers 11 bases. The germline CDR1 and CDR2 sequences are SNHLY and FYNNEI. There are 13 residues in the CDR3. With V trimmed by 3 bases and J by 7 bases, 2 bases remained unmatched. CDR3 sequence (DNA): TGTGCCAGCAGTGAGGGACAGGGGGTTGAGCAGTACTTC. Protein: CASSEGQGVEQYF.

This clone came up a few times. The rearrangement links TRBV7-3 to TRBJ2-1; TRBD2 matches at 9 bases. Germline trimming cut 2 bases from V and 7 bases from J; bases unmatched to any gene: 3. Germline CDR1 and CDR2: SGHTA and FQGTGA. The length of the CDR3 is 14 residues. The CDR3 nucleotides read TGTGCCAGCAGCTTAGGGCTAGCGGGAAATGAGCAGTTCTTC. Translating it yields CASSLGLAGNEQFF.

The chain uses TRBV7-7 and TRBJ2-5; 12 bases map to TRBD2. The CDR3 is 16 amino acids. CDR1 SSHAT and CDR2 FNYEAQ come from the germline V gene (reference sequence). CDR3 nucleotide sequence: TGTGCTAGTTCGTCTAGCGGGAGGGCCGGGCAAGTCACCCAGTACTTC. Protein product: CASSSSGRAGQVTQYF.

The V and J genes are TRBV7-8 and TRBJ2-1; possible D gene TRBD2, 6 bases. Germline CDR1 is SGHVS and CDR2 is FQNEAQ. CDR3 length: 15 amino acids. Trimming pared 4 bases from V and 9 bases from J, leaving 19 bases between. The DNA for the CDR3 is TGTGCCAGCAGCTCATCATCTCAGGAGGGCGGTGAGCAGTTCTTC. The encoded protein is CASSSSSQEGGEQFF.

This clone was seen a few times. This sequence joins TRBV28 and TRBJ1-3; TRBD1 is a possible D gene (6 bases). CDR1 MDHEN and CDR2 SYDVKM come from the germline V gene. V lost 1 base and J 9 bases, leaving 10 bases between the germline ends. The CDR3 is 13 residues long. The CDR3 DNA reads as TGTGCCAGCAGTTTATTTGCGGGGGCCACCATATATTTT. Its translation: CASSLFAGATIYF.

The V call is TRBV29-1, the J call TRBJ2-4, with 10 nucleotides matching TRBD1. The CDR3 totals 15 residues. Germline V gene lookup returns CDR1 SQVTM and CDR2 ANQGSEA. V was pared by 0 bases and J by 6 bases, with 5 bases of the junction left unmatched. CDR3 in DNA: TGCAGCGTTGAAGATCGGAGACAGGGGGCAAACATTCAGTACTTC. Its protein product is CSVEDRRQGANIQYF. The variable domain in full, with the rest retrieved from reference TRBV29-1 and TRBJ2-4, is SAVISQKPSRDICQRGTSLTIQCQVDSQVTMMFWYRQQPGQSLTLIATANQGSEATYESGFVIDKFPISRPNLTFSTLTVSNMSPEDSSIYLCSVEDRRQGANIQYFGAGTRLSVL.

The V gene is TRBV5-1, the J gene TRBJ2-1; TRBD2 agrees at 13 bases. Germline values: CDR1 SGHRS, CDR2 YFSETQ. The junction had 4 bases not matched to a gene; V was cut back by 3 bases and J by 4 bases. There are 16 residues in the CDR3. The CDR3 DNA sequence: TGCGCCAGCAGCTCGACACTAGCGGGAGGGTACAATGAGCAGTTCTTC. Amino acid sequence: CASSSTLAGGYNEQFF.